This T cell receptor (beta chain) derives from a study of T cell changes during pregnancy in multiple sclerosis. Some clones are missing from TCRdb's copy, which holds only in-frame ones; the method was immunoSEQ multiplex PCR. The table shows 30,000 or so clones, with roughly nine tenths occurring only once. The CDR3 runs to 12 residues. V shed 8 bases and J 7 bases; nucleotides not matched to a gene: 6. CDR1 is LNHDA and CDR2 is SQIVND in the germline V gene (reference sequence). This sample comprised CD8+ T cells from peripheral blood mononuclear cells, obtained in the third trimester of pregnancy. The chain uses TRBV19 and TRBJ1-2; TRBD1 matches 8 bases. The receptor was isolated from a female donor with multiple sclerosis, enrolled in a pregnancy study. In nucleotides, the CDR3 is TGTGCCAGTCGGCAGGGGGCGAGTGGCTACACCTTC. The encoded protein is CASRQGASGYTF.